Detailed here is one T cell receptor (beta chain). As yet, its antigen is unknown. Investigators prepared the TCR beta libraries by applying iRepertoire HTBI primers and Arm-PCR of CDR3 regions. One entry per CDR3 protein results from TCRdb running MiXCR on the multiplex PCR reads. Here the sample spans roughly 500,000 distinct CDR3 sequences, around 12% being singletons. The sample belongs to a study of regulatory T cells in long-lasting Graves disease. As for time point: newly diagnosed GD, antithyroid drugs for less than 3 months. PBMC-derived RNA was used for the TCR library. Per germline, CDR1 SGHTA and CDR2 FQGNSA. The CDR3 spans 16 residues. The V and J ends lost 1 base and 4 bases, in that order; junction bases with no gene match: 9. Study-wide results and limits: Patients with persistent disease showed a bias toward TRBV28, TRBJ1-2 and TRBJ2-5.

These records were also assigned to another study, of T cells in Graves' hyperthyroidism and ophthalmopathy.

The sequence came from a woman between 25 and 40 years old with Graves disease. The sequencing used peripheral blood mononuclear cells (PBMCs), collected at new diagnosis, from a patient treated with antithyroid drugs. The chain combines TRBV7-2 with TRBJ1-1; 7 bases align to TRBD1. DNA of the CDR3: TGTGCCAGCAGCTTAGTTGGAGGGGGCGCGTTCACTGAAGCTTTCTTT. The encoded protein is CASSLVGGGAFTEAFF. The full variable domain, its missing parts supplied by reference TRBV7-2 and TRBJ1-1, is GAGVSQSPSNKVTEKGKDVELRCDPISGHTALYWYRQSLGQGLEFLIYFQGNSAPDKSGLPSDRFSAERTGGSVSTLTIQRTQQEDSAVYLCASSLVGGGAFTEAFFGQGTRLTVV.